These 23 T cell receptor beta chains came from one sample sequenced in a study of cytomegalovirus exposure and HLA in healthy donors. PCR was performed using 60 Vbeta and 13 Jbeta primers. Data came from immunoSEQ multiplex PCR; TCRdb stores just in-frame clones and leaves some out. The sample records some 120,000 clones, 80% to 85% being singletons. Sequenced sample: PBMCs. The receptors shown here come from a woman between 40 and 50 years old in good health and CMV-seronegative.

This clone was observed a few times. This rearrangement joins TRBV2 to TRBJ2-7; 9 bases are a match to TRBD1. V lost 8 bases, J lost 2 bases, and 4 bases stayed unmatched. The germline V gene has CDR1 SNHLY and CDR2 FYNNEI. The CDR3 spans 13 residues. CDR3 loop: CASAGQGAYEQYF. CDR3 bases: TGTGCCAGCGCGGGACAGGGAGCCTACGAGCAGTACTTC.

A word on this clone: Other nucleotide sequences in the sample specify the same CDR3. In nucleotides, the CDR3 is TGCGCCAGCAGCCAGGGACAGGGGACTAACTATGGCTACACCTTC. Translated: CASSQGQGTNYGYTF. This chain joins TRBV4-1 and TRBJ1-2; 10 bases are shared with TRBD1. The germline V gene has CDR1 MGHRA and CDR2 YSYEKL. This CDR3 has 15 residues. The ends lost 3 bases at V and 0 bases at J; junction bases unmatched: 1.

The chain carries TRBV29-1 and TRBJ2-3, with D unclear. V lost 2 bases to trimming and J lost 0 bases, with 3 bases between them. Germline lookup yields CDR1 SQVTM and CDR2 ANQGSEA. There are 12 residues in the CDR3. The CDR3 DNA is TGCAGCGTTGAACAGAGCACAGATACGCAGTATTTT. It codes for CSVEQSTDTQYF.

Comment on this clone: One junction end does not reproduce the germline sequence, and a read error may be involved. The chain combines TRBV11-2 with TRBJ1-2; TRBD1 might be the D (5 bases). CDR1 and CDR2 from the germline V gene are SGHAT and FQNNGV. The CDR3 contains 11 residues. This chain's CDR3 is CASSSGLLGVF. Written as DNA, the CDR3 is TGTGCCAGCAGCTCGGGACTGCTGGGGGTCTTC.

The CDR3 region has the DNA TGTGCCAGCAGCTTATTCTTCGGGGGAGGCTCCTACGAGCAGTACTTC. Translating gives CASSLFFGGGSYEQYF. This sequence joins TRBV7-8 and TRBJ2-7; D might be TRBD2 (6 bases). The length of the CDR3 is 16 residues. V was shortened by 2 bases and J by 0 bases, with 14 bases between the two germline ends. In germline, CDR1 is SGHVS, CDR2 FQNEAQ.

This clone was detected a few times. CDR3 DNA: TGCGCCAGCGGAGAGGGCGGGAGGGCGGCCGGGGAGCTGTTTTTT. Its translation is CASGEGGRAAGELFF. This chain connects TRBV10-1 to TRBJ2-2; TRBD2 matches 9 bases. CDR3 size: 15 residues. Germline V lookup: CDR1 WNHNN, CDR2 SYGVQD (reference sequence). The junction had 10 bases not matched to a gene; V was cut back by 8 bases and J by 6 bases.

The chain is built from TRBV15 and TRBJ2-3; 7 nucleotides match TRBD1. This CDR3 has 16 amino acids. The V and J ends lost 2 bases and 2 bases, in that order; junction bases with no gene match: 7. CDR1 is LNHNV and CDR2 is YYDKDF in the germline V gene (reference sequence). The CDR3 loop reads CATSRRDSPHTDTQYF. The CDR3 region has the DNA TGTGCCACCAGCAGAAGGGACAGCCCCCACACAGATACGCAGTATTTT.

This sequence joins TRBV5-1 and TRBJ2-7; 9 bases match TRBD1. The germline gives CDR1 SGHRS, CDR2 YFSETQ. The CDR3 extends over 14 amino acids. V lost 4 bases and J lost 6; bases outside the gene matches: 8. DNA of the CDR3: TGCGCCAGCAGCCCCTCGGGACAGGGATCCGAGCAGTACTTC. As protein: CASSPSGQGSEQYF. Combining the CDR3 with reference TRBV5-1 and TRBJ2-7 gives the whole variable domain KAGVTQTPRYLIKTRGQQVTLSCSPISGHRSVSWYQQTPGQGLQFLFEYFSETQRNKGNFPGRFSGRQFSNSRSEMNVSTLELGDSALYLCASSPSGQGSEQYFGPGTRLTVT.

V and J are TRBV27 and TRBJ2-7; D is perhaps TRBD1 (5 bases). This CDR3 has 13 residues. From germline, CDR1 is MNHEY and CDR2 SMNVEV (reference sequence). The V gene lost 9 bases and the J gene lost 3 bases, with 15 bases spanning the gap. The CDR3 DNA sequence: TGTGCCAGTAAGCCCAGGGCTCGCTACGAGCAGTACTTC. Protein sequence: CASKPRARYEQYF.

This clone was seen once. The V gene is TRBV7-3, the J gene TRBJ1-1; a possible D gene is TRBD1 (5 bases). Trimming stripped 3 bases from V and 5 bases from J, with 13 bases between. The CDR3 is 14 residues long. Per the germline V gene, CDR1 is SGHTA and CDR2 is FQGTGA. CDR3 region: CASSFSGTGTEAFF. DNA of the CDR3: TGTGCCAGCAGCTTCTCCGGGACTGGAACTGAAGCTTTCTTT.

The genes are TRBV30 and TRBJ1-1; a weak D match, TRBD1 (5 bases). The V gene lost 0 bases and the J gene lost 4 bases, with 9 bases spanning the gap. The CDR3 contains 13 residues. Germline V gene sequence: CDR1 GTSNPN, CDR2 SVGIG (reference sequence). CDR3 nucleotide sequence: TGTGCCTGGAGTGTAAGGCAGGGCACTGAAGCTTTCTTT. It specifies CAWSVRQGTEAFF.

CDR3 region: CASSPAGSGSSYEQYF. The CDR3 region has the DNA TGTGCCAGCAGCCCCGCGGGTAGCGGGAGCTCCTACGAGCAGTACTTC. This rearrangement joins TRBV7-2 to TRBJ2-7, with TRBD2 matching over 9 bases. The germline V gene encodes CDR1 SGHTA and CDR2 FQGNSA. The ends lost 5 bases at V and 0 bases at J; junction bases unmatched: 8. The CDR3 extends over 16 amino acids.

The V gene is TRBV6-5, the J gene TRBJ2-1; 8 bases line up with TRBD1. V shed 8 bases and J 3 bases; nucleotides not matched to a gene: 3. The CDR3 loop spans 13 amino acids. Germline CDR1 reads MNHEY; CDR2 reads SVGAGI. For the CDR3, the DNA is TGTGCCAGCGGACAGGGAAGCTACAATGAGCAGTTCTTC. Amino acid sequence: CASGQGSYNEQFF.

The chain employs TRBV7-9 and TRBJ2-1, with 10 bases that match TRBD2. V lost 5 bases, J lost 8 bases, and 12 bases stayed unmatched. The CDR3 spans 16 residues. Germline V CDR1 and CDR2: SEHNR, FQNEAQ (reference sequence). Here the CDR3 reads CASSHWPSGSRDEQFF. Written as DNA, the CDR3 is TGTGCCAGCAGCCACTGGCCTAGCGGGAGTCGAGATGAGCAGTTCTTC.

J is TRBJ1-1 and V is TRBV6-5; 9 bases align to TRBD1. The trim removed 6 bases at V and 7 bases at J, leaving 12 bases unmatched. The CDR3 spans 15 residues. Germline values: CDR1 MNHEY, CDR2 SVGAGI. CDR3 sequence (DNA): TGTGCCAGCAGACAGGGGGCCGCGCCGGGGGGTGAAGCTTTCTTT. Translation: CASRQGAAPGGEAFF.

The V and J genes are TRBV11-2 and TRBJ1-2, with D maybe TRBD1 (5 bases). The germline gives CDR1 SGHAT, CDR2 FQNNGV. The CDR3 runs 13 residues. Trimming pared 4 bases from V and 6 bases from J, leaving 12 bases between. CDR3 region: CASSSARVHGYTF. The CDR3 region has the DNA TGTGCCAGCAGCTCCGCCAGGGTACATGGCTACACCTTC.

This chain joins TRBV13 and TRBJ1-3; TRBD1 might be the D (6 bases). Looked up from germline, CDR1 is PRHDT and CDR2 is FYEKMQ (reference sequence). V dropped 4 bases and J dropped 1 base, with 14 bases sitting between them. The CDR3 extends over 16 amino acids. The CDR3: CASSSQSGTSGNTIYF. DNA of the CDR3: TGTGCCAGCAGCTCGCAATCCGGGACATCTGGAAACACCATATATTTT.

V usage is TRBV27 and J usage is TRBJ2-2; a weak D match, TRBD2 (6 bases). The CDR3 sequence is 14 residues long. The V end lost 6 bases, the J end lost 4 bases, and 12 bases lay between the germline ends. Per the germline V gene, CDR1 is MNHEY and CDR2 is SMNVEV (reference sequence). CDR3 bases: TGTGCCAGCAGCCAAGCGGGCCTCACCGGGGAGCTGTTTTTT. Translation gives CASSQAGLTGELFF.

V and J are TRBV27 and TRBJ2-5; the D is unclear. Per the germline V gene, CDR1 is MNHEY and CDR2 is SMNVEV (reference sequence). There are 15 residues in the CDR3. The V and J ends lost 6 bases and 2 bases respectively, with 16 bases between them. The CDR3, as DNA: TGTGCCAGCAGACCCCTGAAGACACCTCAAGAGACCCAGTACTTC. This gives the protein CASRPLKTPQETQYF.

The chain recombines TRBV27 with TRBJ2-7; 7 bases align to TRBD1. Trimming removed 11 bases from V and 4 bases from J; junction bases left unmatched: 8. Germline assignment: CDR1 MNHEY and CDR2 SMNVEV (reference sequence). This CDR3 spans 12 amino acids. CDR3 loop: CAAGGRGYEQYF. The CDR3 region has the DNA TGTGCCGCAGGGGGAAGAGGATACGAGCAGTACTTC.

The V call is TRBV7-2, the J call TRBJ1-1, with D unresolved. Trimming took off 0 bases at V and 1 base at J, with 18 bases between the two ends. Per germline, CDR1 SGHTA and CDR2 FQGNSA. The CDR3 runs 18 residues. The CDR3 region has the DNA TGTGCCAGCAGCTTAGCGTTGGAAGGGAGAAGGAGGAACACTGAAGCTTTCTTT. Amino acid sequence: CASSLALEGRRRNTEAFF.

The rearrangement links TRBV6-4 to TRBJ1-6; maybe TRBD1 (5 bases). The CDR3 covers 14 residues. Trimming shortened V by 2 bases and J by 9 bases, and 11 bases separated the two germline ends. CDR1 and CDR2 from the germline V gene are MRHNA and SNTAGT. CDR3 nucleotide sequence: TGTGCCAGCAGTGACGGCAGGGAAGCTTCACCCCTCCACTTT. It translates to CASSDGREASPLHF.

This chain connects TRBV5-6 to TRBJ1-6; TRBD1 matches 7 bases. Germline CDR1 reads SGHDT; CDR2 reads YYEEEE. The V segment lost 1 base and the J segment 3 bases; nucleotides outside the gene matches: 7. The CDR3 is 17 residues long. CDR3 in amino acids: CASSLWDRIIYNSPLHF. The CDR3 region has the DNA TGTGCCAGCAGCTTGTGGGACAGAATAATCTATAATTCACCCCTCCACTTT. Full variable domain (remainder filled in from reference TRBV5-6 and TRBJ1-6): DAGVTQSPTHLIKTRGQQVTLRCSPKSGHDTVSWYQQALGQGPQFIFQYYEEEERQRGNFPDRFSGHQFPNYSSELNVNALLLGDSALYLCASSLWDRIIYNSPLHFGNGTRLTVT.